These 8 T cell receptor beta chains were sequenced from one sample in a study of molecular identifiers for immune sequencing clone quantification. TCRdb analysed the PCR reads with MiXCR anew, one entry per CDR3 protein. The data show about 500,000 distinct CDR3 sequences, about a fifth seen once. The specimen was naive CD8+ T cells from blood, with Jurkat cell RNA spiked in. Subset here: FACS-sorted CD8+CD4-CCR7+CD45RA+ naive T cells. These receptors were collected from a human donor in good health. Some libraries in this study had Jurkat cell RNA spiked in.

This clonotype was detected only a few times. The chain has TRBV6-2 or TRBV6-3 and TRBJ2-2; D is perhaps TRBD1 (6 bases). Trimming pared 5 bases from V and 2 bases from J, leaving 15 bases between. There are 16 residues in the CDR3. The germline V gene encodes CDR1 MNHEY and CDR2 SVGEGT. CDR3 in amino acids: CASSPDRMRNTGELFF. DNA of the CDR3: TGTGCCAGCAGTCCCGACAGGATGCGTAACACCGGGGAGCTGTTTTTT.

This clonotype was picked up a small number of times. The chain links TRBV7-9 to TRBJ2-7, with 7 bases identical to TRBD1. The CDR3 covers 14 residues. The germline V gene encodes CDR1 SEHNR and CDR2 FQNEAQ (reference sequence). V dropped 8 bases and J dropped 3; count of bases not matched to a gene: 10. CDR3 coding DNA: TGTGCCAGCCGCCCAGGGACAGCTTACTACGAGCAGTACTTC. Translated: CASRPGTAYYEQYF.

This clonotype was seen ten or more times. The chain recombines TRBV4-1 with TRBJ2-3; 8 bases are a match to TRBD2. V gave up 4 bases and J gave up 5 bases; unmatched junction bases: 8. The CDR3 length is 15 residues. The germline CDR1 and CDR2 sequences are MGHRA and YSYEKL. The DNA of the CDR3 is TGCGCCAGCAGCCCGGGGGGGAGGGCAGGAGATACGCAGTATTTT. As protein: CASSPGGRAGDTQYF.

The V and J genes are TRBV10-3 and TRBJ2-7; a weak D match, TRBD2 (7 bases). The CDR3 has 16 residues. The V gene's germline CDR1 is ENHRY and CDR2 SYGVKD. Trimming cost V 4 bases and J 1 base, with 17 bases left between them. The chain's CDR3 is CAISAEGGVDSYEQYF. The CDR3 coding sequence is TGTGCCATCAGTGCTGAAGGGGGGGTGGATTCCTACGAGCAGTACTTC.

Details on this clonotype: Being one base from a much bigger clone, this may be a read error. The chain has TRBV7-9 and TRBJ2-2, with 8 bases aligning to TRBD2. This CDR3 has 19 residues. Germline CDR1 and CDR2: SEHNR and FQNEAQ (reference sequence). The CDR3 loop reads CASSFLLASGRPNTWELFF. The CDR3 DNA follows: TGTGCCAGCAGCTTCTTACTTGCCAGCGGGAGACCGAACACCTGGGAGCTGTTTTTT.

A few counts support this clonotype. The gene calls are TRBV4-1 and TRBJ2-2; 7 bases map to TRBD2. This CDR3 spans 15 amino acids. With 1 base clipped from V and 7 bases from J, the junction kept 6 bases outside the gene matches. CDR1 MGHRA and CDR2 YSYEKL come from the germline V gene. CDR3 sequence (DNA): TGCGCCAGCAGCCAAGGCGGGAGTCTGGTCGGGGAGCTGTTTTTT. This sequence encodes CASSQGGSLVGELFF.

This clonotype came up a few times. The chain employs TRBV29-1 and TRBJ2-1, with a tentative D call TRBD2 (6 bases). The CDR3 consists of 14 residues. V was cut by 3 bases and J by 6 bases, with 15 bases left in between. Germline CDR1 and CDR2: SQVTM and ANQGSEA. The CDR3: CSVDGLATVNEQFF. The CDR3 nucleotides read TGCAGCGTTGACGGGCTAGCGACGGTCAATGAGCAGTTCTTC.

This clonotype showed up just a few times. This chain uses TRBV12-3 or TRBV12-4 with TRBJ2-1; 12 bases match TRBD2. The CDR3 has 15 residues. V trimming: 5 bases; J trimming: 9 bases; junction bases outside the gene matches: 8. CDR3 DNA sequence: TGTGCCAGCAGTCCCGGACTAGCGGGGTTGTTTGAGCAGTTCTTC. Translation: CASSPGLAGLFEQFF.